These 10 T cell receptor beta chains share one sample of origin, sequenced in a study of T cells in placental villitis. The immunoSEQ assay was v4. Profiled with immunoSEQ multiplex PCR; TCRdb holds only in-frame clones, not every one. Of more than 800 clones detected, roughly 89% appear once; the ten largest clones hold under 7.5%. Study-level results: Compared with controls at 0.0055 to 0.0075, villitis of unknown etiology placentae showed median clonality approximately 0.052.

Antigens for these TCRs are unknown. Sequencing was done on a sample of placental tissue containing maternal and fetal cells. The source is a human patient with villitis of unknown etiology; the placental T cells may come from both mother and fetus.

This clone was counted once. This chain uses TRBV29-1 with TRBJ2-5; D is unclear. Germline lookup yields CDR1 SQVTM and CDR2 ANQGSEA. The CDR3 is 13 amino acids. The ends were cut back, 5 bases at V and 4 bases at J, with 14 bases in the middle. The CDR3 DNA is TGCAGCGTTTCCCGAGGCGTTCGAGAGACCCAGTACTTC. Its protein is CSVSRGVRETQYF. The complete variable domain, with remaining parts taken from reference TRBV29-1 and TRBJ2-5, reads SAVISQKPSRDICQRGTSLTIQCQVDSQVTMMFWYRQQPGQSLTLIATANQGSEATYESGFVIDKFPISRPNLTFSTLTVSNMSPEDSSIYLCSVSRGVRETQYFGPGTRLLVL.

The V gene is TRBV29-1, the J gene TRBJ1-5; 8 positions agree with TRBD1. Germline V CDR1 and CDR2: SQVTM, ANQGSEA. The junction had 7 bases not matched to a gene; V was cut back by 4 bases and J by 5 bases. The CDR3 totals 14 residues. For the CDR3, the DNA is TGCAGCGTTGCCGGGACAGGTATAGATCAGCCCCAGCATTTT. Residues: CSVAGTGIDQPQHF. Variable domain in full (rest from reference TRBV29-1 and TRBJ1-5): SAVISQKPSRDICQRGTSLTIQCQVDSQVTMMFWYRQQPGQSLTLIATANQGSEATYESGFVIDKFPISRPNLTFSTLTVSNMSPEDSSIYLCSVAGTGIDQPQHFGDGTRLSIL.

The CDR3 region is CASSKWDRGSYNEQFF. The CDR3 nucleotides read TGTGCCAGCAGCAAATGGGACAGGGGCTCATACAATGAGCAGTTCTTC. The chain has TRBV7-8 and TRBJ2-1, with 10 positions matching TRBD1. Germline V CDR1 and CDR2: SGHVS, FQNEAQ. V shed 5 bases, J shed 4 bases, and the junction held 8 bases outside the gene matches. This CDR3 is built from 16 residues. The full variable domain, with the rest looked up from reference TRBV7-8 and TRBJ2-1, is GAGVSQSPRYKVAKRGQDVALRCDPISGHVSLFWYQQALGQGPEFLTYFQNEAQLDKSGLPSDRFFAERPEGSVSTLKIQRTQQEDSAVYLCASSKWDRGSYNEQFFGPGTRLTVL.

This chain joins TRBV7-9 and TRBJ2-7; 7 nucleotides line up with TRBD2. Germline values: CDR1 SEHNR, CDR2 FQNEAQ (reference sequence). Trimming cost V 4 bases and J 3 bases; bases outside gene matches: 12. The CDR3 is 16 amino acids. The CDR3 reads CASSSGSTSAYYEQYF. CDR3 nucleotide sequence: TGTGCCAGCAGCTCAGGCAGTACTAGCGCTTACTACGAGCAGTACTTC.

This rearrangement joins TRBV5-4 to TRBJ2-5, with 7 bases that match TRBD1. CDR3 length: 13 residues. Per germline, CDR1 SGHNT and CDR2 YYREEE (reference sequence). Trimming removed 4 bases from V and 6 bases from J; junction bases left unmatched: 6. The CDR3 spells CASSARQGQTQYF. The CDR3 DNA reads TGTGCCAGCAGCGCGAGACAGGGACAGACCCAGTACTTC.

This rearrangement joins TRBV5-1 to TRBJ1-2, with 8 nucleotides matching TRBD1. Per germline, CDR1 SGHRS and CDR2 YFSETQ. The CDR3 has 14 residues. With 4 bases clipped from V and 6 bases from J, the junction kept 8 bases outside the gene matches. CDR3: CASSTSGQGNGYTF. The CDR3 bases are TGCGCCAGCAGCACATCCGGACAGGGCAATGGCTACACCTTC.

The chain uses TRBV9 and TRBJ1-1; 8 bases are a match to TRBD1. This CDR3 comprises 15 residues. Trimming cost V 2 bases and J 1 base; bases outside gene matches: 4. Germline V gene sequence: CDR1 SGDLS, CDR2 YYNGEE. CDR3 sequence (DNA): TGTGCCAGCAGCGTTACCGGGACAGGGAACACTGAAGCTTTCTTT. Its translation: CASSVTGTGNTEAFF.

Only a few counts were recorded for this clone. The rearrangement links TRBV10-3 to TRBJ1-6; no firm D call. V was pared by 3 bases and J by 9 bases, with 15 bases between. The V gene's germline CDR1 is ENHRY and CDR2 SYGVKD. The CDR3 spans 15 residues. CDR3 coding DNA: TGTGCCATCAGTGAAACGGGTGGGGTTAGTTCACCCCTCCACTTT. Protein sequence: CAISETGGVSSPLHF.

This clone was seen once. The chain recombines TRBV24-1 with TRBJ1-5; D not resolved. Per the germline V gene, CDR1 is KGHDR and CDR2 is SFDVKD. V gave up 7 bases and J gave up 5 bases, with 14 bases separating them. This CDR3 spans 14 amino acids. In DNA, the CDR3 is TGTGCCACCAGCCTCAGCGGCTGGGATCAGCCCCAGCATTTT. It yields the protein CATSLSGWDQPQHF.

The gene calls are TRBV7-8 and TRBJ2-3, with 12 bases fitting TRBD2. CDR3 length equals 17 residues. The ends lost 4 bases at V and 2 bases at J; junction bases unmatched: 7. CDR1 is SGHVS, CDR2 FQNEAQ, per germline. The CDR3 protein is CASSSSLAGGPTDTQYF. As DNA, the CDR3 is TGTGCCAGCAGCTCCTCCCTAGCGGGAGGGCCCACAGATACGCAGTATTTT.